This is a list of T cell receptor beta chains from one sample in a study of blood T cell repertoires in COVID-19. The protocol was immunoSEQ multiplex PCR, while the TCRdb copy is restricted to in-frame clones and leaves out a portion. The repertoire holds approximately 440,000 clones, approximately 89% seen once, with roughly 12% in the top ten. Sequences were obtained from peripheral blood. The receptor set was obtained from a woman aged 50 to 65 with COVID-19, enrolled during active disease. Both conserved end residues are part of each CDR3. A D gene is named only where the DNA matches it firmly. Expanded clones are given a class, and other clones once, few, many or no size at all.

j_call | d_call | v_call | clone_size | cdr3_aa | cdr3_nt
TRBJ2-7 | TRBD1 | TRBV5-5 | NA | CASSPAGTGFEQYF | TGTGCCAGCAGCCCTGCGGGGACAGGGTTCGAGCAGTACTTC
TRBJ1-1 | NA | TRBV5-4 | NA | CASSLGQKNTEAFF | TGTGCCAGCAGCCTGGGACAAAAGAACACTGAAGCTTTCTTT
TRBJ1-6 | TRBD1 | TRBV5-6 | NA | CASSWGQGAAPLHF | TGTGCCAGCAGCTGGGGACAGGGGGCGGCACCCCTCCACTTT
TRBJ1-2 | NA | TRBV7-9 | NA | CASSRTGSDGYTF | TGTGCCAGCAGCCGCACAGGGAGCGATGGCTACACCTTC
TRBJ1-4 | NA | TRBV2 | NA | CASRRGLNEKLFF | TGTGCCAGCAGAAGGGGATTAAATGAAAAACTGTTTTTT
TRBJ1-2 | TRBD1 | TRBV18 | NA | CASSPRQGKYGYTF | TGTGCCAGCTCACCTCGACAGGGAAAGTATGGCTACACCTTC
TRBJ2-3 | NA | TRBV7-2 | NA | CASSLVGLSTDTQYF | TGTGCCAGCAGCTTAGTTGGGCTATCCACAGATACGCAGTATTTT
TRBJ1-5 | NA | TRBV5-4 | NA | CASIDTHRDKLNQPQHF | TGTGCCAGCATCGACACCCACCGGGACAAACTAAATCAGCCCCAGCATTTT
TRBJ2-7 | TRBD2 | TRBV28 | NA | CASSPGDYRYEQYF | TGTGCCAGCAGTCCGGGGGACTATAGGTACGAGCAGTACTTC
TRBJ1-2 | NA | TRBV19 | few | CASKEADWDYGYTF | TGTGCCAGTAAGGAGGCAGACTGGGACTATGGCTACACCTTC
TRBJ1-1 | NA | TRBV5-4 | NA | CASSLEAGLNTEAFF | TGTGCCAGCAGCTTGGAAGCAGGGCTGAACACTGAAGCTTTCTTT
TRBJ2-7 | TRBD2 | TRBV5-4 | NA | CASSLTSGVTYEQYF | TGTGCCAGCAGCCTGACTAGCGGGGTAACCTACGAGCAGTACTTC
TRBJ1-2 | TRBD1 | TRBV6-1 | NA | CASSEGQGGYGYTF | TGTGCCAGCAGTGAAGGGCAGGGGGGCTATGGCTACACCTTC
TRBJ2-3 | NA | TRBV6-5 | once | CASSYALPTDTQYF | TGTGCCAGCAGTTACGCTCTACCCACAGATACGCAGTATTTT
TRBJ2-2 | NA | TRBV6-5 | NA | CASSYVGLLGELFF | TGTGCCAGCAGTTACGTCGGGTTACTCGGGGAGCTGTTTTTT
TRBJ1-5 | TRBD1 | TRBV7-8 | NA | CASSDDPGGLQPQHF | TGTGCCAGCAGCGATGATCCAGGGGGCTTACAGCCCCAGCATTTT
TRBJ1-4 | NA | TRBV19 | NA | CASSPRGMVGEKLFF | TGTGCCAGTAGTCCCCGGGGAATGGTTGGTGAAAAACTGTTTTTT
TRBJ1-1 | NA | TRBV3-1/TRBV3-2 | NA | CASSQGRIRTFF | TGTGCCAGCAGCCAAGGGAGGATAAGGACTTTCTTT
TRBJ1-1 | NA | TRBV9 | NA | CASSVGSDMGREAFF | TGTGCCAGCAGCGTAGGGTCGGACATGGGGCGAGAAGCTTTCTTT
TRBJ2-3 | NA | TRBV11-2 | NA | CASTIAATDTQYF | TGTGCCAGCACCATAGCGGCCACAGATACGCAGTATTTT
TRBJ1-3 | NA | TRBV6-6 | NA | CASIYVQNGNTIYF | TGTGCCAGTATTTACGTCCAGAATGGAAACACCATATATTTT
TRBJ1-1 | NA | TRBV12-1 | NA | CASSQGGRAFF | TGTGCCAGCAGCCAGGGGGGTAGAGCTTTCTTT
TRBJ1-3 | NA | TRBV6-5 | NA | CASGRPTDAGNTIYF | TGTGCCAGCGGAAGACCAACAGACGCAGGAAACACCATATATTTT
TRBJ2-3 | NA | TRBV29-1 | NA | CSVLGGDSFIF | TGCAGCGTCCTCGGAGGGGACTCCTTCATCTTT
TRBJ1-6 | NA | TRBV3-1/TRBV3-2 | NA | CASSRVGEDSPLHF | TGTGCCAGCAGCCGCGTAGGGGAGGATTCACCCCTCCACTTT
TRBJ1-2 | NA | TRBV12-3/TRBV12-4 | NA | CASSIRGGYTF | TGTGCCAGCAGTATACGCGGAGGCTACACCTTC
TRBJ1-6 | NA | TRBV19 | NA | CASSTPSTGGSSPLHF | TGTGCCAGTAGTACCCCCTCGACCGGGGGAAGTTCACCCCTCCACTTT
TRBJ2-2 | TRBD2 | TRBV7-8 | NA | CASSVTSGSNTGELFF | TGTGCCAGCAGCGTTACTAGCGGCTCGAACACCGGGGAGCTGTTTTTT
TRBJ1-6 | NA | TRBV2 | NA | CASSGSGRSPLHF | TGTGCCAGCAGTGGATCGGGGAGGTCACCCCTCCACTTT
TRBJ1-2 | NA | TRBV9 | NA | CASREGLGLNYGYTF | TGTGCCAGCAGGGAGGGGTTAGGCCTTAACTATGGCTACACCTTC
TRBJ1-2 | TRBD1 | TRBV19 | NA | CASSLDRSYGYTF | TGTGCCAGTAGTCTGGACAGGTCCTATGGCTACACCTTC
TRBJ2-3 | TRBD1 | TRBV13 | NA | CASSPNRGTAPDTQYF | TGTGCCAGCAGCCCTAACAGGGGCACCGCACCAGATACGCAGTATTTT
TRBJ2-1 | NA | TRBV11-3 | once | CASSLAYSGTDNEQFF | TGTGCCAGCAGCTTAGCCTATTCCGGGACTGACAATGAGCAGTTCTTC
TRBJ1-6 | NA | TRBV6-5 | NA | CASSYQNMNSPLHF | TGTGCCAGCAGTTACCAGAATATGAATTCACCCCTCCACTTT
TRBJ1-2 | NA | TRBV18 | NA | CASSPQGEGGYTF | TGTGCCAGCTCACCACAAGGGGAAGGAGGCTACACCTTC
TRBJ2-1 | TRBD1 | TRBV5-6 | once | CASSLVQGQEFF | TGTGCCAGCAGCTTGGTACAGGGACAGGAGTTCTTC
TRBJ1-1 | NA | TRBV7-8 | NA | CASSLGSTPMNTEAFF | TGTGCCAGCAGCTTAGGATCGACACCCATGAACACTGAAGCTTTCTTT
TRBJ1-2 | NA | TRBV5-4 | NA | CASSNPSGWGYTF | TGTGCCAGCAGCAATCCCTCCGGGTGGGGCTACACCTTC
TRBJ1-1 | NA | TRBV19 | NA | CASSAARNTEAFF | TGTGCCAGTAGTGCCGCGCGGAACACTGAAGCTTTCTTT
TRBJ2-6 | NA | TRBV19 | few | CASSIGRAGANVLTF | TGTGCCAGTAGTATTGGCAGGGCTGGGGCCAACGTCCTGACTTTC
TRBJ2-7 | TRBD2 | TRBV6-1 | NA | CASSEWSGGAYEQYF | TGTGCCAGCAGTGAATGGAGCGGGGGGGCTTACGAGCAGTACTTC
TRBJ1-4 | TRBD1 | TRBV6-5 | NA | CATHRGLGEKLFF | TGTGCCACCCACAGGGGGCTGGGTGAAAAACTGTTTTTT
TRBJ2-1 | NA | TRBV6-1 | NA | CASSDSSRALYNEQFF | TGTGCCAGCAGTGACAGTAGCAGGGCCCTCTACAATGAGCAGTTCTTC
TRBJ1-2 | NA | TRBV27 | NA | CASSDGRGGVWGYTF | TGTGCCAGCAGCGATGGACGAGGGGGGGTGTGGGGCTACACCTTC
TRBJ2-3 | TRBD2 | TRBV2 | NA | CASTGSGVRDTQYF | TGTGCCAGCACGGGTAGCGGGGTCCGGGATACGCAGTATTTT
TRBJ1-1 | NA | TRBV11-3 | NA | CASSLGGNTEAFF | TGTGCCAGCAGCTTGGGGGGGAACACTGAAGCTTTCTTT
TRBJ2-3 | NA | TRBV6-5 | NA | CASRFSLEDTQYF | TGTGCCAGCAGATTCAGCTTGGAGGATACGCAGTATTTT
TRBJ2-7 | TRBD1 | TRBV28 | NA | CASSQQGYEQYF | TGTGCCAGCAGCCAACAGGGGTACGAGCAGTACTTC